This T cell receptor (beta chain) appears in the sequencing data of a study of cytomegalovirus exposure and HLA in healthy donors. Points on this clone: Its specificity is unknown.

General study results and limits: TCR beta sequences reportedly predicted most subjects' HLA-A and HLA-B alleles accurately. With further analysis later on, most CMV-associated TCR beta chains appeared HLA-restricted. Further analysis, carried out later, found HLA-associated TCR beta chains more clonally expanded than equally common other chains.

The CDR3 totals 18 residues. V was cut by 0 bases and J by 0 bases, with 18 bases left in between. The V gene's germline CDR1 is SGHRS and CDR2 YFSETQ. Researchers ran the PCR with 60 Vbeta and 13 Jbeta primers. TCRdb's copy holds only in-frame clones and misses some; the assay was immunoSEQ multiplex PCR. The sample lists fewer than 150,000 clones, around 74% occurring once. The TCR originated in a man in his 60s in good health and CMV-seropositive. The specimen was PBMCs. The rearrangement joins TRBV5-1 to TRBJ1-1, with D maybe TRBD1 (5 bases). DNA of the CDR3: TGCGCCAGCAGCTTGGACATAGACAGTAATCTAATGAACACTGAAGCTTTCTTT. This translates into CASSLDIDSNLMNTEAFF.